This T cell receptor beta chain was obtained from a study of STAT5B mutations in CD4+ large granular lymphocyte leukemia (dated by TCRdb to 2022 to 2024). Turning to the overall study: Among the healthy controls, the CDR3 'QG' motif was associated with a particular HLA allele. The study compared the TCRbeta repertoires of patients with CD4+ T-cell large granular lymphocyte leukemia against the TCRbeta repertoires of healthy blood donors. Flow cytometry on FACSCanto II or FACSVerse confirmed that purified fractions exceeded 95% purity among lymphocytes.

The healthy controls were 37 blood donors, and the buffy coats of these donors were supplied by the Finnish Red Cross blood service. All TCR-sequenced material derived from peripheral blood: patient blood samples and healthy donor buffy coats. Ficoll-Hypaque gradient centrifugation was used to isolate peripheral blood mononuclear cells. Magnetic purification was used to isolate CD4+ cells from the buffy coats of the healthy controls. Genomic DNA was extracted with the Gentra Puregene Cell and Tissue kit and quantified on a Qubit 2.0 fluorometer. TCRbeta rearrangements were sequenced from genomic DNA using the immunoSEQ assay at survey resolution. The original methods were these. In the TCR sequencing data, the lowest productive clonotype frequency that could be detected was 2.59 x 10-5. Only productive TCRbeta rearrangements, defined as complete and in-frame sequences, were included in the analyses. The clonality of each sample was calculated as Simpson clonality in the immunoSEQ Analyzer version 3.0. Clones were grouped by frequency into very rare, small, medium, large (1-20%) or hyperexpanded (>20%) categories. Generation probabilities were estimated with OLGA 1.2.3, V-gene circos plots were generated with VDJtools, specificities were searched for in VDJdb, and CDR3 motifs were identified with GLIPH. Here the immuneACCESS table is served through TCRdb, limited to in-frame sequences with V and J called. Missing clones are a known gap in these copies; in checked studies unresolved V genes cover under half, and the rest lacks a known reason. From that table come the V and J calls and clone size; the DNA was used to work out D and trimming. For this sample the table gives almost 20,000 clones, of which approximately 84% were detected only once. Clones ranked in the top ten supply about 12% of the sample.

Points the paper makes about the study in general: Each patient's main leukemic clonotypes were private, but approximately 25% of these clonotypes showed up at low frequency in the non-leukemic repertoires of other patients. Enrichment of TRBV06-family usage was observed among the top patient clones (8/27) relative to healthy controls (2/35). The data were not HLA-matched, and the relatively small sample size could explain the higher clonality seen in CD4+ compared with CD8+ T-LGLL. CD4-sorted patient repertoires appeared more clonal than healthy CD4+ repertoires, and this difference persisted after removing the putative leukemic clones.

Of note for this clone: It has no known antigen specificity. Base qualities are not provided; no much larger clone lies one nucleotide away.

Trimming removed 5 bases from V and 0 bases from J, leaving 12 bases between the germline ends. CDR1 is given as ENHRY and CDR2 as SYGVKD, both from the germline V gene. The CDR3 holds 15 amino acids from the cysteine to the phenylalanine. The kept DNA is CDR3 alone, 45 bases in frame from the first base. The sequence was collected from a human donor in good health. The V gene is TRBV10-3 and the J gene is TRBJ2-3, with no confident D gene call. The sample was CD4+ T cells from blood buffy coats. The nucleotide sequence reads TGTGCCATCAGTCCGGACGCCACTAGCACAGATACGCAGTATTTT. Its protein product is CAISPDATSTDTQYF.